This T cell receptor beta chain was captured by sequencing in a study of blood T cell repertoires in COVID-19. Using immunoSEQ multiplex PCR, the repertoire was profiled, and TCRdb retains in-frame clones only, with some absent. The table lists just over 250,000 clones, 80% to 90% of them singletons. Trimming removed 0 bases from V and 5 bases from J; junction bases left unmatched: 14. In germline, CDR1 is MNHEY, CDR2 SVGEGT. The CDR3 length is 18 residues. The sequenced sample consisted of PBMCs or T cells enriched from blood (not recorded which). The V and J genes are TRBV6-2 or TRBV6-3 and TRBJ2-3, with TRBD2 matching 7 bases. This clonotype was sampled from a man younger than 40 with acute COVID-19. CDR3 protein: CASSYSSLAAGVKDTQYF. The CDR3 DNA is TGTGCCAGCAGTTACTCATCCCTCGCGGCGGGAGTAAAAGATACGCAGTATTTT.